The 21 T cell receptor beta chains below were found in one sample sequenced in a study of T cells after yellow fever vaccination. One entry per CDR3 protein results from TCRdb running MiXCR on the 5' RACE reads. This sample has hundreds of thousands of distinct CDR3 sequences, with around 13% found just once. The sample was CD4+ T cells sorted from PBMCs, taken 15 days after the yellow fever booster vaccination. These receptors came from a man between 18 and 29 years old who received the YFV17D yellow fever vaccine.

This clonotype has more than one count but fewer than ten. The chain links TRBV27 to TRBJ2-2, with D perhaps matching TRBD1 (6 bases). Trimming took 4 bases from V and 6 from J, leaving 6 bases between them. CDR1 MNHEY and CDR2 SMNVEV come from the germline V gene (reference sequence). The CDR3 consists of 12 residues. CDR3 DNA: TGTGCCAGCAGTTGGACAGCCGGGGAGCTGTTTTTT. Its protein is CASSWTAGELFF.

This clonotype has a count of ten or more. CDR3 region: CASSAPMGAQYF. The CDR3, as DNA: TGTGCCAGCAGTGCCCCCATGGGGGCCCAGTACTTC. The chain joins TRBV12-3 or TRBV12-4 to TRBJ2-5; perhaps D is TRBD1 or TRBD2 (5 bases each). Trimming removed 5 bases from V and 9 bases from J, with 13 bases in between. CDR3 length equals 12 residues.

This clonotype was recorded many times. V gene TRBV20-1 combines with J gene TRBJ1-1; D not certain. The V end was cut by 0 bases, the J end by 12 bases, with 17 bases between. From germline, CDR1 is DFQATT and CDR2 SNEGSKA (reference sequence). This CDR3 comprises 13 residues. For the CDR3, the DNA is TGCAGTGCTAGAGATGAAGGAGGGTTGTCGACTTTCTTT. Translated: CSARDEGGLSTFF.

CDR3 nucleotides: TGTGCCAGCAGTTCCTCACCCGGGACAGGGTGGACTGAAGCTTTCTTT. Protein sequence: CASSSSPGTGWTEAFF. This chain connects TRBV12-3 or TRBV12-4 to TRBJ1-1; 9 nucleotides agree with TRBD1. This CDR3 has 16 residues. The J segment lost 5 bases and the V segment lost 4 bases, leaving 11 bases of the junction unmatched.

The CDR3 coding sequence is TGCGCCAGCAGCTTGGAGCAGGGAGGAAAACTGTTTTTT. Translating it yields CASSLEQGGKLFF. The rearrangement uses TRBV5-1 and TRBJ1-4, with D perhaps TRBD1 (5 bases). V lost 0 bases to trimming and J lost 10 bases, with 10 bases between them. Germline CDR1 reads SGHRS; CDR2 reads YFSETQ. The CDR3 is made up of 13 amino acids.

In this sample, this clonotype turned up a few times. This chain links TRBV11-2 with TRBJ2-1; 9 bases are shared with TRBD1. The germline gives CDR1 SGHAT, CDR2 FQNNGV. V gave up 1 base and J gave up 3 bases; unmatched junction bases: 7. The CDR3 sequence is 17 residues long. CDR3 amino acids: CASSLVLGQGRYNEQFF. CDR3 in DNA: TGTGCCAGCAGCTTAGTCCTCGGACAGGGGCGCTACAATGAGCAGTTCTTC.

The V gene is TRBV4-1, the J gene TRBJ1-6; a possible D gene is TRBD1 (6 bases). V was clipped by 3 bases and J by 9 bases, with 24 bases between them. CDR3 length: 18 residues. CDR1 is MGHRA and CDR2 is YSYEKL in the germline V gene. Here the CDR3 DNA reads TGCGCCAGCAGCCACCCAGCGTCCCATGTGGGGGCGGTTTCACCCCTCCACTTT. Residues: CASSHPASHVGAVSPLHF.

This clonotype was detected a few times. CDR3 region: CAISASKDQPQHF. The CDR3 DNA reads as TGTGCCATCAGTGCCAGCAAAGATCAGCCCCAGCATTTT. The rearrangement links TRBV10-3 to TRBJ1-5; D is unresolved. The CDR3 consists of 13 residues. The V end lost 4 bases, the J end lost 5 bases, and 9 bases lay between the germline ends. The germline V gene encodes CDR1 ENHRY and CDR2 SYGVKD.

This clonotype came up a few times. The chain carries TRBV12-3 or TRBV12-4 and TRBJ2-3, with 11 nucleotides matching TRBD2. The CDR3 has 15 amino acids. V lost 3 bases and J lost 7; bases outside the gene matches: 6. Here the CDR3 reads CASSLASGGLNTQYF. The CDR3 DNA reads as TGTGCCAGCAGTTTGGCTAGCGGGGGGTTGAATACGCAGTATTTT.

Only a few counts were recorded for this clonotype. The J gene is TRBJ2-1, the V gene TRBV4-3; D is unresolved. The CDR3 consists of 13 residues. V was pared by 0 bases and J by 9 bases, with 9 bases between. Germline V lookup: CDR1 LGHNA, CDR2 YSLEER. The CDR3 DNA reads TGCGCCAGCAGCCAAGACCTAATCGGTGAGCAGTTCTTC. It encodes CASSQDLIGEQFF.

The rearrangement uses TRBV27 and TRBJ2-3, with D possibly being TRBD1 (6 bases). The CDR3 loop spans 15 amino acids. The germline V and J ends were trimmed by 3 bases and 2 bases, with 12 bases remaining between them. Germline CDR1 reads MNHEY; CDR2 reads SMNVEV (reference sequence). CDR3 sequence: CASSFPGHITDTQYF. The CDR3 coding sequence is TGTGCCAGCAGTTTTCCGGGACATATCACAGATACGCAGTATTTT.

This sequence joins TRBV7-7 and TRBJ2-5, with D perhaps assigned TRBD1 or TRBD2 (6 bases each). Germline lookup yields CDR1 SSHAT and CDR2 FNYEAQ (reference sequence). Trimming left V 1 base short and J 0 bases short, with 12 bases between. The CDR3 length is 16 residues. Here the CDR3 DNA reads TGTGCCAGCAGCTTAGGGGGGGCCCTGTACCAAGAGACCCAGTACTTC. This gives the protein CASSLGGALYQETQYF.

The genes are TRBV4-2 and TRBJ2-3; no firm D call. This CDR3 has 14 amino acids. The germline V and J ends were trimmed by 1 base and 5 bases, with 10 bases remaining between them. CDR1 and CDR2 from the germline V gene are LGHNA and YNFKEQ. CDR3 sequence (DNA): TGTGCCAGCAGCCAAGCCTACACCCGAGATACGCAGTATTTT. Its protein is CASSQAYTRDTQYF.

The chain uses TRBV7-8 and TRBJ1-4; D is undetermined. The CDR3 loop spans 16 amino acids. Germline CDR1 is SGHVS and CDR2 is FQNEAQ. V shed 2 bases and J shed 6 bases, with 16 bases lying between them. DNA for the CDR3: TGTGCCAGCAGCTTAAGGGCAGGACGGCCGGATGAAAAACTGTTTTTT. This gives the protein CASSLRAGRPDEKLFF.

This clonotype was observed many times. The rearrangement links TRBV5-1 to TRBJ2-1; 10 nucleotides align to TRBD2. Germline CDR1 SGHRS, CDR2 YFSETQ. The CDR3 loop spans 15 amino acids. With 0 bases clipped from V and 8 bases from J, the junction kept 5 bases outside the gene matches. CDR3 nucleotide sequence: TGCGCCAGCAGCTTGGACAGCGGGGGGGTGTATGAGCAGTTCTTC. Translating it yields CASSLDSGGVYEQFF.

This chain's CDR3 is CASSLAGVVGNEQFF. Here the CDR3 DNA reads TGTGCCAGCAGCTTAGCGGGGGTGGTGGGCAATGAGCAGTTCTTC. The genes are TRBV7-2 and TRBJ2-1; D is possibly TRBD1 or TRBD2 (5 bases each). Germline loops: CDR1 SGHTA, CDR2 FQGNSA. The CDR3 totals 15 residues. The V end was cut by 0 bases, the J end by 6 bases, with 12 bases between. Full variable domain (remainder filled in from reference TRBV7-2 and TRBJ2-1): GAGVSQSPSNKVTEKGKDVELRCDPISGHTALYWYRQSLGQGLEFLIYFQGNSAPDKSGLPSDRFSAERTGGSVSTLTIQRTQQEDSAVYLCASSLAGVVGNEQFFGPGTRLTVL.

This clonotype was counted a few times. The chain's CDR3 is CSASEGGHGYTF. Here the CDR3 DNA reads TGCAGTGCTAGTGAGGGAGGGCACGGCTACACCTTC. The chain joins TRBV20-1 to TRBJ1-2; D gene uncertain. The CDR3 contains 12 residues. V lost 3 bases, J lost 8 bases, and 13 bases lay in between. The germline V gene has CDR1 DFQATT and CDR2 SNEGSKA (reference sequence).

Only a few counts were recorded for this clonotype. The chain combines TRBV6-5 with TRBJ1-1; TRBD1 agrees at 7 bases. V was clipped by 6 bases and J by 8 bases; unmatched bases: 12. The length of the CDR3 is 14 residues. Germline assignment: CDR1 MNHEY and CDR2 SVGAGI. CDR3 loop: CASSLRQGGGEAFF. CDR3 nucleotides: TGTGCCAGCAGCCTTCGACAGGGCGGTGGAGAAGCTTTCTTT.

The chain joins TRBV5-6 to TRBJ2-3; perhaps D is TRBD1 or TRBD2 (5 bases each). Germline V gene sequence: CDR1 SGHDT, CDR2 YYEEEE. This CDR3 region has 15 residues. Trimming left V 4 bases short and J 1 base short, with 13 bases between. The CDR3 DNA is TGTGCCAGCAGCGTCCGGGACGGAGGCACAGATACGCAGTATTTT. It translates to CASSVRDGGTDTQYF. The full variable domain, completed using reference TRBV5-6 and TRBJ2-3, is DAGVTQSPTHLIKTRGQQVTLRCSPKSGHDTVSWYQQALGQGPQFIFQYYEEEERQRGNFPDRFSGHQFPNYSSELNVNALLLGDSALYLCASSVRDGGTDTQYFGPGTRLTVL.

In this sample, this clonotype turned up many times. The rearrangement uses TRBV7-2 and TRBJ1-4, with D maybe TRBD1 (5 bases). The CDR3 length is 16 residues. Trimming removed 5 bases at V and 8 bases at J, with 21 bases between. Germline CDR1 and CDR2: SGHTA and FQGNSA. CDR3 sequence reads: CASSPRVGGAGEKLFF. The CDR3 nucleotides read TGTGCCAGCAGCCCACGGGTGGGTGGTGCAGGGGAAAAACTGTTTTTT.

This clonotype has only a few counts. The gene calls are TRBV6-5 and TRBJ1-2, with D possibly being TRBD1 (5 bases). V was trimmed by 6 bases and J by 9 bases, leaving 14 bases between them. Germline CDR1 reads MNHEY; CDR2 reads SVGAGI. This CDR3 has 12 residues. The CDR3 DNA sequence: TGTGCCAGCAGGGCACTGGGACGAAGCTACACCTTC. It yields the protein CASRALGRSYTF.